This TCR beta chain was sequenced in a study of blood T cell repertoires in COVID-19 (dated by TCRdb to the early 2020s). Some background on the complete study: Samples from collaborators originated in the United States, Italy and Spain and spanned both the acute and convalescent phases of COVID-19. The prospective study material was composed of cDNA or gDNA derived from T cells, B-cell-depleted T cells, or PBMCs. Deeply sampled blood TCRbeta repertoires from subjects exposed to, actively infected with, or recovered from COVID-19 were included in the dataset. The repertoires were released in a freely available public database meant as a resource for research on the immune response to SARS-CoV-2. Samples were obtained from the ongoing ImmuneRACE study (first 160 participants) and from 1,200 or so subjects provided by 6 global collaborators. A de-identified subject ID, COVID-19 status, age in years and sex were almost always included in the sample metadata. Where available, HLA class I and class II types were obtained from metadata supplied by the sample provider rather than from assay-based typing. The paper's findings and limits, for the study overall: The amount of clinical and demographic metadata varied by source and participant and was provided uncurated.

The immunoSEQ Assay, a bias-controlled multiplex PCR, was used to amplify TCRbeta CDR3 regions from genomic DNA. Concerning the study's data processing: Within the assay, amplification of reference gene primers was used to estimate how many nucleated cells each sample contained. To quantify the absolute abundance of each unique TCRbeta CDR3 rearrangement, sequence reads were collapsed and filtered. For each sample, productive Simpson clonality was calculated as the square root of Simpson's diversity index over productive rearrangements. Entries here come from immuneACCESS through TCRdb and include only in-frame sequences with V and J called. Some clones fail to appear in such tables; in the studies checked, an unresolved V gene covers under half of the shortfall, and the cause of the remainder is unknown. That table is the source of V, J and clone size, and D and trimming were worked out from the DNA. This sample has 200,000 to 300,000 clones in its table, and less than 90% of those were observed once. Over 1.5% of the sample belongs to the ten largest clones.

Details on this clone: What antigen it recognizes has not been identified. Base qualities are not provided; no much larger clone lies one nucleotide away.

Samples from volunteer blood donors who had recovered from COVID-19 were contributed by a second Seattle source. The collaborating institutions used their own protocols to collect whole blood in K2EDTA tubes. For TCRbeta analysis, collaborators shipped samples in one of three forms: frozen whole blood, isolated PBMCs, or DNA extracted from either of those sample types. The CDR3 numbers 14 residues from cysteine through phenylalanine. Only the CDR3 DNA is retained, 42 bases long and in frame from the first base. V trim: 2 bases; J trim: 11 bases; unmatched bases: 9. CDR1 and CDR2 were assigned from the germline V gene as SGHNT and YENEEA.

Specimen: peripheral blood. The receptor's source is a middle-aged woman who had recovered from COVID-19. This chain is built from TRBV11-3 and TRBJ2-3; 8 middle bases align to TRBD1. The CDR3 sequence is CASSLLGDGTGQYF. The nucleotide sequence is TGTGCCAGCAGCTTATTGGGGGACGGGACAGGGCAGTATTTT. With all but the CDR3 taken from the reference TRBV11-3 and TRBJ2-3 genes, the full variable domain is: EAGVVQSPRYKIIEKKQPVAFWCNPISGHNTLYWYLQNLGQGPELLIRYENEEAVDDSQLPKDRFSAERLKGVDSTLKIQPAELGDSAVYLCASSLLGDGTGQYFGPGTRLTVL.